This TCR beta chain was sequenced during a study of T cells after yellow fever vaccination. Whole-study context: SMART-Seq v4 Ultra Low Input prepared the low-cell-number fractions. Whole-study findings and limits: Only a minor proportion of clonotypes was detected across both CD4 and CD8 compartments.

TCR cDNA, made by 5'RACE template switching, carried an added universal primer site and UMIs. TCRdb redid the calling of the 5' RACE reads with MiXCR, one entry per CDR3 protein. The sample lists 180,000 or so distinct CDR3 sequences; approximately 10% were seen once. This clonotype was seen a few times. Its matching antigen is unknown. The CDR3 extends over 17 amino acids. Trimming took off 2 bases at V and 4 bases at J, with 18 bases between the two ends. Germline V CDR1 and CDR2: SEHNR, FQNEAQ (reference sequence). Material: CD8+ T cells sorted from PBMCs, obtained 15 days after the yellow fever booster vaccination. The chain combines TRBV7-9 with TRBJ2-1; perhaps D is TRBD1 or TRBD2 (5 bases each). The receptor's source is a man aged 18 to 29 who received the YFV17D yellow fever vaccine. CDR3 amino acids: CASSLITGRWGYNEQFF. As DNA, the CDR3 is TGTGCCAGCAGCTTAATAACGGGGCGGTGGGGGTACAATGAGCAGTTCTTC.